In this sample, the clone carrying this T cell receptor (beta chain) turned up many times. Its antigen is undetermined. CDR3 and TCR beta VDJ profiling relied on a genomic DNA template. TCRdb used MiXCR to reprocess the reads, holding one entry per CDR3 protein. The sample contains 200,000 or so distinct CDR3 sequences, nearly 50% of which appear only once. The record originates from a study of CD8+CD57+ T cells in acquired aplastic anemia. As for the study in general: On average, sorted CD4+ and CD8+ cells gave about 2.9 ug of DNA.

All sequencing subjects had displayed CD8+CD57+ cell expansion on flow cytometry. Findings of the study overall: A set of around 30 CD8+ CDR3 sequences was shared between patients and controls, and these sequences appeared highly expressed in patients.

This TCR derives from a human donor with aplastic anemia. The sample comprised sorted CD4+, CD8+, or CD8+CD57+ T cells (not recorded which) from PBMCs.

The CDR3 protein is CASSLATNTGELFF. In nucleotides, the CDR3 is TGCGCCAGCAGCTTGGCCACGAACACCGGGGAGCTGTTTTTT. The chain joins TRBV5-1 to TRBJ2-2, with no clear D. This CDR3 is built from 14 residues. V shed 0 bases and J shed 0 bases, with 3 bases lying between them. In germline, CDR1 is SGHRS, CDR2 YFSETQ.